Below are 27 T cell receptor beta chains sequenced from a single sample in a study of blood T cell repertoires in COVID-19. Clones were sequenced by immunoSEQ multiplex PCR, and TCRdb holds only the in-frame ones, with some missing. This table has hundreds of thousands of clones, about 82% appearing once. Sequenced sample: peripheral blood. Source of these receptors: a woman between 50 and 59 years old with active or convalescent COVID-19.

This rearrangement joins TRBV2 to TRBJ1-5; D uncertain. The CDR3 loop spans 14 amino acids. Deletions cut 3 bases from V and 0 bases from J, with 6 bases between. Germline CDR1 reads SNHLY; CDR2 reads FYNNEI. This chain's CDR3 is CASSDLNSNQPQHF. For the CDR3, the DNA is TGTGCCAGCAGTGACCTAAATAGCAATCAGCCCCAGCATTTT.

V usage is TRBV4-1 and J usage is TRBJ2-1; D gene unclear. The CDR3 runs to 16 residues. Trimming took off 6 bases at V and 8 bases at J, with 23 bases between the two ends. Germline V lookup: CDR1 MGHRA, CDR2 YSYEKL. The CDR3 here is CASSRHEKSISDEQFF. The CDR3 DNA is TGCGCCAGCAGTCGACACGAGAAGAGCATTTCGGATGAGCAGTTCTTC.

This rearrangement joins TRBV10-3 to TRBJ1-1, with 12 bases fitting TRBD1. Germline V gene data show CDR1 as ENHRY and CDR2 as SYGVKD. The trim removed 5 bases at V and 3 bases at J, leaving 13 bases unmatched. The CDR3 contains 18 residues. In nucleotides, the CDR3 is TGTGCCATCAGTTTTGGGACAGGGGGCGCTTTGAGGGACACTGAAGCTTTCTTT. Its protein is CAISFGTGGALRDTEAFF.

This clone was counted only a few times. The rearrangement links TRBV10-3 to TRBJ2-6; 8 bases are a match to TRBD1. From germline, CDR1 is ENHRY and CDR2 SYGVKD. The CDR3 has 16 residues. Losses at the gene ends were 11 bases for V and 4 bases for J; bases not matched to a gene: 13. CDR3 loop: CAASQGAQSGANVLTF. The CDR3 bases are TGTGCCGCAAGCCAGGGGGCGCAATCAGGGGCCAACGTCCTGACTTTC.

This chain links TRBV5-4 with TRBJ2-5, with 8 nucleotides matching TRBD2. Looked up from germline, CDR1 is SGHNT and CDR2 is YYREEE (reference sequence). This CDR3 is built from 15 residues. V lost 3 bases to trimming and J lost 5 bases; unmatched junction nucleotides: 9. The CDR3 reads CASSWGTSGFETQYF. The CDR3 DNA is TGTGCCAGCAGCTGGGGGACTAGTGGGTTTGAGACCCAGTACTTC.

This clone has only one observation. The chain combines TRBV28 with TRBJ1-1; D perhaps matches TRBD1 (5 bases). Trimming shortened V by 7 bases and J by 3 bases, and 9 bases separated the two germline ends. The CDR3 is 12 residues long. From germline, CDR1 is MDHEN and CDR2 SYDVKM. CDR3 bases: TGTGCCAGCATGCAGGGTTACACTGAAGCTTTCTTT. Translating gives CASMQGYTEAFF.

The CDR3 bases are TGTGCCAGCAGCGTAGGGGCTGTCTCCTACAATGAGCAGTTCTTC. As protein: CASSVGAVSYNEQFF. V and J are TRBV9 and TRBJ2-1; no reliable D call. Trimming cost V 0 bases and J 0 bases, with 7 bases left between them. Germline values: CDR1 SGDLS, CDR2 YYNGEE. There are 15 residues in the CDR3.

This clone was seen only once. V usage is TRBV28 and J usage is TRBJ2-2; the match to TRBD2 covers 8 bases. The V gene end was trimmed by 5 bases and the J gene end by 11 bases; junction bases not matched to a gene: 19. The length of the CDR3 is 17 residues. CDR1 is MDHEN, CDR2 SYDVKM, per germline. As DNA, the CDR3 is TGTGCCAGCAGTATCGCCTCGTTCCGAGCGGGAGTATATGAGCTGTTTTTT. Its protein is CASSIASFRAGVYELFF.

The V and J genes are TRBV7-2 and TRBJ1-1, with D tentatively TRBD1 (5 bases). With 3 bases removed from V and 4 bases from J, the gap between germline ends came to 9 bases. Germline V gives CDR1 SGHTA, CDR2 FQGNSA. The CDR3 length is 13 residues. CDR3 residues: CASSFLRATEAFF. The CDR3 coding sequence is TGTGCCAGCAGCTTCCTCAGGGCCACTGAAGCTTTCTTT.

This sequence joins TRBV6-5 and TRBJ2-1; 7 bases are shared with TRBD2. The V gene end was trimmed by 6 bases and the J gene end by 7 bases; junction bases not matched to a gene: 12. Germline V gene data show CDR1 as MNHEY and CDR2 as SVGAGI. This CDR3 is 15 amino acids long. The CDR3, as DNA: TGTGCCAGCAGCCGAGTGGGCCTAGCGGATAATGAGCAGTTCTTC. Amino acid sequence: CASSRVGLADNEQFF.

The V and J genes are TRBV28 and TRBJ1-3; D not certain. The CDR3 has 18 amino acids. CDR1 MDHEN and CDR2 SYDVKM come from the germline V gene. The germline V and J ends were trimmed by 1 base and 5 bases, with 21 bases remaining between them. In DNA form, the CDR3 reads TGTGCCAGCAGTTTATCCGCGACCGGACGGGGTTATAGAAACACCATATATTTT. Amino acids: CASSLSATGRGYRNTIYF.

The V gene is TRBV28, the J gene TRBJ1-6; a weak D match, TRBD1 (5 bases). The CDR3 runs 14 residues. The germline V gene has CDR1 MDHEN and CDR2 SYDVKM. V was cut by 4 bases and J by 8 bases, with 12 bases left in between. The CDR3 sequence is CASSSGTLDSPLHF. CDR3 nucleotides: TGTGCCAGCAGTTCCGGGACTTTGGATTCACCCCTCCACTTT.

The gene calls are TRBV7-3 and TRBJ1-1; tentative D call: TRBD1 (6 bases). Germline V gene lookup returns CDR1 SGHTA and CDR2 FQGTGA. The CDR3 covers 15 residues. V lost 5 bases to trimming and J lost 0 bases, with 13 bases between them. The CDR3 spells CASSPDRILNTEAFF. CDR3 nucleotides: TGTGCCAGCAGCCCCGACAGGATTCTGAACACTGAAGCTTTCTTT.

CDR3 region: CASSRAGAQANTQYF. The DNA of the CDR3 is TGTGCCAGCAGCCGAGCAGGGGCCCAGGCGAATACGCAGTATTTT. The chain has TRBV5-5 and TRBJ2-3, with TRBD1 as a possible D gene (6 bases). Germline CDR1 is SGHKS and CDR2 is YYEKEE (reference sequence). There are 15 residues in the CDR3. Trimming pared 4 bases from V and 7 bases from J, leaving 19 bases between.

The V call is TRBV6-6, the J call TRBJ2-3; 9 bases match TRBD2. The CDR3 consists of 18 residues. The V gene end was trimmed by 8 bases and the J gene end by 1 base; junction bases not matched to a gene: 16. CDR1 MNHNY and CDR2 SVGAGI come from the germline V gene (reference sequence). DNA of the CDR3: TGTGCCAGCCGTCAAAGACGTAGCGGGAGTGCGGGCACAGATACGCAGTATTTT. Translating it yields CASRQRRSGSAGTDTQYF.

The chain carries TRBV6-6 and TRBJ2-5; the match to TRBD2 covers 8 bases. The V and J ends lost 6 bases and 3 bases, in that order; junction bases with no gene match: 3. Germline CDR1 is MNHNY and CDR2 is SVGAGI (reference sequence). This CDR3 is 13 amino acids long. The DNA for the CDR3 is TGTGCCAGCAGGCCACTAGCGGAAGAGACCCAGTACTTC. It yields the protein CASRPLAEETQYF.

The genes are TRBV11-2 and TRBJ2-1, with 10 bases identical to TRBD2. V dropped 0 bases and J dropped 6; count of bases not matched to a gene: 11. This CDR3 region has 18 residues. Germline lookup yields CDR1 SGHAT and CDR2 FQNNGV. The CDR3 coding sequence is TGTGCCAGCAGCTTAGAGGGCTCTGTACTAGCGGGACGCAATGAGCAGTTCTTC. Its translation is CASSLEGSVLAGRNEQFF.

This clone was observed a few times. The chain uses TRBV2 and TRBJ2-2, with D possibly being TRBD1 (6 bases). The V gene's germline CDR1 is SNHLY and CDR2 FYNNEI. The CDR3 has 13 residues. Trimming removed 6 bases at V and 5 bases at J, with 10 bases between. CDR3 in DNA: TGTGCCAGCAGCCGGACAGTAACCGGGGAGCTGTTTTTT. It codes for CASSRTVTGELFF.

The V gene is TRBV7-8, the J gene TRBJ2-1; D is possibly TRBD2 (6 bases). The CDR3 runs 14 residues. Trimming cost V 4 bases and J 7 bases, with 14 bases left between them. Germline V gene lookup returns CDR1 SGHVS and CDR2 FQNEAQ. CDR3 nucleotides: TGTGCCAGCAGCTACCCCGGGAGTCCGAATGAGCAGTTCTTC. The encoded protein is CASSYPGSPNEQFF.

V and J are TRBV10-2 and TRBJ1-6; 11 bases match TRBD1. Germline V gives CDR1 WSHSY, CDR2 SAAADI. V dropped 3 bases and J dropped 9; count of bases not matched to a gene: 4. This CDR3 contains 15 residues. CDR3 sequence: CASSEGQGASSPLHF. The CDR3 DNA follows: TGCGCCAGCAGTGAAGGACAGGGGGCTAGTTCACCCCTCCACTTT.

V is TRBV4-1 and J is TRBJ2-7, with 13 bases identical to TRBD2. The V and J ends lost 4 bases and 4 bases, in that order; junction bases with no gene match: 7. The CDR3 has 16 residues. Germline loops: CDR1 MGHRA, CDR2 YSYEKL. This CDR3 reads CASSRQLAGGSYEQYF. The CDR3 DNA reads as TGCGCCAGCAGCCGACAACTAGCGGGAGGGAGTTACGAGCAGTACTTC.

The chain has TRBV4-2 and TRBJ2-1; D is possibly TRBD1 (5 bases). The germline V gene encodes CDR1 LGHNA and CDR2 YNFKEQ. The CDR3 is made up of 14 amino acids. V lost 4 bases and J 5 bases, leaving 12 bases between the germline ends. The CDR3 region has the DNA TGTGCCAGCAGCCGCGGTGTGGGGCACAATGAGCAGTTCTTC. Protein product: CASSRGVGHNEQFF.

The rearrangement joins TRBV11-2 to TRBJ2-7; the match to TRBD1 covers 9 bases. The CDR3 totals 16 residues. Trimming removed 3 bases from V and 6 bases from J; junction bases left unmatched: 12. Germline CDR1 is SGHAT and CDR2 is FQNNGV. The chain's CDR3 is CASSFTTIGQGSEQYF. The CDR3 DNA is TGTGCCAGCAGCTTCACTACTATAGGACAGGGGAGCGAGCAGTACTTC.

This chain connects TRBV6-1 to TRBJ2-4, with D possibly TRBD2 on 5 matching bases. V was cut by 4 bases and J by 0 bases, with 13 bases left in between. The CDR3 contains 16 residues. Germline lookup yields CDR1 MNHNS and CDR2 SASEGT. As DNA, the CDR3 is TGTGCCAGCAGTGGCTCCCGGGGTCTAGCCAAAAACATTCAGTACTTC. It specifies CASSGSRGLAKNIQYF.

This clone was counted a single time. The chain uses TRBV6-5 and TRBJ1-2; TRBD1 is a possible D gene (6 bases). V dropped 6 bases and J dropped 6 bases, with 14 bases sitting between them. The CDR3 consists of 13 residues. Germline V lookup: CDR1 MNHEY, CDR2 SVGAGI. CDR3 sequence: CASRPRTAHGYTF. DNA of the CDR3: TGTGCCAGCAGACCGAGGACAGCCCATGGCTACACCTTC.

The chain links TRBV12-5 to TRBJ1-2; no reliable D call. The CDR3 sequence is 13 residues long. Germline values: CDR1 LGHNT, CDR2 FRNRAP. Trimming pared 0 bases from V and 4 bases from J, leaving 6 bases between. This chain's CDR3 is CASGLVRGYGYTF. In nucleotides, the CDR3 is TGTGCTAGTGGTTTGGTACGCGGCTATGGCTACACCTTC. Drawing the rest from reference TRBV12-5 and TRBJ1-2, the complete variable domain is DARVTQTPRHKVTEMGQEVTMRCQPILGHNTVFWYRQTMMQGLELLAYFRNRAPLDDSGMPKDRFSAEMPDATLATLKIQPSEPRDSAVYFCASGLVRGYGYTFGSGTRLTVV.

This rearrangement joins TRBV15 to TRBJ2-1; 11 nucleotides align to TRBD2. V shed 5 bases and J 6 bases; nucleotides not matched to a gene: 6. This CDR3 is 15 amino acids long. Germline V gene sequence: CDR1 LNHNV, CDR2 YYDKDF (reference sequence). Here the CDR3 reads CATSVAGGPSNEQFF. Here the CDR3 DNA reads TGTGCCACCAGCGTAGCGGGAGGGCCATCCAATGAGCAGTTCTTC.